This TCR beta chain derives from a study of radiotherapy plus CTLA-4 blockade in lung cancer. Sequencing was performed with immunoSEQ multiplex PCR; in TCRdb, only in-frame clones are kept and a portion is missing. Altogether 50,000 or so clones are present, around nine tenths being singletons, with the ten largest covering 6.5% to 9%. This CDR3 contains 15 residues. Trimming at V came to 4 bases and at J to 7 bases, leaving 11 bases not matched to a gene. In germline, CDR1 is KGHSH, CDR2 LQKENI. The clonotype originates from a human donor with non-small cell lung cancer whose response to radiotherapy plus ipilimumab could not be evaluated. V gene TRBV18 combines with J gene TRBJ1-1, with 8 positions matching TRBD1. Here the sequenced sample was peripheral blood, taken from a patient treated with radiotherapy plus ipilimumab. CDR3: CASSHRTTGGSEAFF. CDR3 bases: TGTGCCAGCTCACACCGAACTACAGGGGGAAGTGAAGCTTTCTTT.